This TCR beta chain emerged from a study of cytomegalovirus exposure and HLA in healthy donors. Notes on the study in general: Cytomegalovirus-associated TCR beta chains were listed, numbering around 150.

Trimming removed 7 bases from V and 2 bases from J; junction bases left unmatched: 10. CDR3 length: 14 amino acids. Germline CDR1 is SQVTM and CDR2 is ANQGSEA. PCR used 60 Vbeta primers and 13 Jbeta primers. Generated by immunoSEQ multiplex PCR, the TCRdb table keeps only in-frame clones and is missing some. This sample has 150,000 or so clones, with roughly 80% found just once. On this clone itself: Its antigen remains unidentified.

V is TRBV29-1 and J is TRBJ2-7; 8 nucleotides align to TRBD1. The sequence was collected from a male donor in good health and CMV-seropositive. Specimen: PBMCs. The CDR3 region has the DNA TGCAGCGCGAGAAGGGACAGGCCTCCCTACGAGCAGTACTTC. Translating it yields CSARRDRPPYEQYF.